This T cell receptor beta chain was recorded in a study of identical twins. This clonotype was recorded many times. Its antigen is as yet unknown. Template switching added a universal primer site; cDNA carried unique molecular identifiers. Each CDR3 protein is one row after TCRdb ran MiXCR on the 5' RACE reads. The table shows roughly 690,000 distinct CDR3 sequences, with approximately 6.1% occurring only once. This CDR3 has 11 amino acids. The ends were cut back, 6 bases at V and 0 bases at J, with 3 bases in the middle. CDR1 SQVTM and CDR2 ANQGSEA come from the germline V gene. Study-level points and caveats: Carriage of fewer insertions was seen in abundant cord blood beta clonotypes, whereas memory repertoires showed none.

The donors were all healthy and Caucasian. This receptor was obtained from a man between 18 and 35 years old in good health. The rearrangement uses TRBV29-1 and TRBJ2-1; D call uncertain. Input material: naive T cells sorted from blood. CDR3 amino acids: CSVTSYNEQFF. In nucleotides, the CDR3 is TGCAGCGTGACCTCCTACAATGAGCAGTTCTTC.